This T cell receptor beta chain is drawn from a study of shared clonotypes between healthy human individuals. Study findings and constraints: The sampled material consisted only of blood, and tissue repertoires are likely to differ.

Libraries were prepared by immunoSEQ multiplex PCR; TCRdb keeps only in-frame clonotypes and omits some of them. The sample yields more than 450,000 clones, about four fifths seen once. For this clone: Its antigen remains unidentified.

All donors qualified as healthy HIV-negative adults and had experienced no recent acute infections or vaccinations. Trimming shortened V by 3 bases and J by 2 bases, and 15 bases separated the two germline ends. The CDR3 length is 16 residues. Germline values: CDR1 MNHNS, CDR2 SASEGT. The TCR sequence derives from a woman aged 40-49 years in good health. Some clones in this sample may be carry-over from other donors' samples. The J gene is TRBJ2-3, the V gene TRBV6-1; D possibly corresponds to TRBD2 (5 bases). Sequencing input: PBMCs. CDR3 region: CASSDRGSPTTDTQYF. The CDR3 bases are TGTGCCAGCAGTGATAGAGGGAGCCCTACCACAGATACGCAGTATTTT.